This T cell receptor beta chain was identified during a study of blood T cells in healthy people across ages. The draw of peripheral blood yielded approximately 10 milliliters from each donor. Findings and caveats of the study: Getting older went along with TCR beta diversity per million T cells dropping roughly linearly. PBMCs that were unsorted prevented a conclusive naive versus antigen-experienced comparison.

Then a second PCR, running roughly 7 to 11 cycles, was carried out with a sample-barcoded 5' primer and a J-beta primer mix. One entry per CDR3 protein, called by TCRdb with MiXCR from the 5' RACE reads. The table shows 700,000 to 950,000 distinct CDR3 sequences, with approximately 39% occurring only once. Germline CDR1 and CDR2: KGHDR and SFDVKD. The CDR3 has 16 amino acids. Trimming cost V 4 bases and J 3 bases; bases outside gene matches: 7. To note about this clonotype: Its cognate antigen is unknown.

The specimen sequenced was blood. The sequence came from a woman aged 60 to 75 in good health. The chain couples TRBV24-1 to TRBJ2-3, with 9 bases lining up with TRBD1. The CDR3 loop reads CATSDHRGRATDTQYF. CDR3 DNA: TGTGCCACCAGTGACCACAGGGGGCGCGCGACAGATACGCAGTATTTT.